This T cell receptor beta chain was sequenced during a study of cytomegalovirus exposure and HLA in healthy donors. This clone was detected only a few times. The antigen is undetermined. Findings of the study overall: Roughly uniform sequencing depth across donors was assumed, possibly incorrectly. The authors later linked a missense DCLRE1C variant to TCR beta V- and J-gene trimming. Generally TCR sequences proved uncommon, though certain public TCRs appeared in numerous donors.

While unrecorded immune exposures were likely, the donors were nominally healthy when sampled. The PCR was carried out with 60 Vbeta primers and 13 Jbeta primers. Profiling relied on immunoSEQ multiplex PCR, and the TCRdb table lists in-frame clones only, not all of them. This table holds approximately 180,000 clones, over 75% found once. Germline V gene data show CDR1 as SNHLY and CDR2 as FYNNEI. The CDR3 covers 12 residues. The germline V and J ends were trimmed by 8 bases and 4 bases, with 11 bases remaining between them. Input material: PBMCs. This rearrangement joins TRBV2 to TRBJ2-5, with a weak D call TRBD1 (6 bases). The receptor was isolated from a girl less than two years old in good health and CMV-seronegative. CDR3 protein: CASSDRIETQYF. The CDR3 nucleotides read TGTGCCAGCTCCGACAGGATAGAGACCCAGTACTTC. The whole variable domain, filled in from reference TRBV2 and TRBJ2-5, reads EPEVTQTPSHQVTQMGQEVILRCVPISNHLYFYWYRQILGQKVEFLVSFYNNEISEKSEIFDDQFSVERPDGSNFTLKIRSTKLEDSAMYFCASSDRIETQYFGPGTRLLVL.